This TCR beta chain derives from a study of control samples from healthy donors and cancer patients. This CDR3 comprises 13 residues. V lost 2 bases, J lost 5 bases, and 12 bases lay in between. Germline loops: CDR1 GTSNPN, CDR2 SVGIG (reference sequence). Generated by immunoSEQ multiplex PCR, the TCRdb table keeps only in-frame clones and is missing some. Counted here are 80,000 or so clones, 85% to 95% occurring once; the ten biggest clones make up almost 6%. The TCR was taken from a woman aged 55-70 years in good health. The chain uses TRBV30 and TRBJ1-2; D might be TRBD1 (5 bases). The sequenced material came from blood. CDR3 residues: CAWSSQGKYGYTF. CDR3 sequence (DNA): TGTGCCTGGAGTTCCCAGGGAAAATATGGCTACACCTTC.